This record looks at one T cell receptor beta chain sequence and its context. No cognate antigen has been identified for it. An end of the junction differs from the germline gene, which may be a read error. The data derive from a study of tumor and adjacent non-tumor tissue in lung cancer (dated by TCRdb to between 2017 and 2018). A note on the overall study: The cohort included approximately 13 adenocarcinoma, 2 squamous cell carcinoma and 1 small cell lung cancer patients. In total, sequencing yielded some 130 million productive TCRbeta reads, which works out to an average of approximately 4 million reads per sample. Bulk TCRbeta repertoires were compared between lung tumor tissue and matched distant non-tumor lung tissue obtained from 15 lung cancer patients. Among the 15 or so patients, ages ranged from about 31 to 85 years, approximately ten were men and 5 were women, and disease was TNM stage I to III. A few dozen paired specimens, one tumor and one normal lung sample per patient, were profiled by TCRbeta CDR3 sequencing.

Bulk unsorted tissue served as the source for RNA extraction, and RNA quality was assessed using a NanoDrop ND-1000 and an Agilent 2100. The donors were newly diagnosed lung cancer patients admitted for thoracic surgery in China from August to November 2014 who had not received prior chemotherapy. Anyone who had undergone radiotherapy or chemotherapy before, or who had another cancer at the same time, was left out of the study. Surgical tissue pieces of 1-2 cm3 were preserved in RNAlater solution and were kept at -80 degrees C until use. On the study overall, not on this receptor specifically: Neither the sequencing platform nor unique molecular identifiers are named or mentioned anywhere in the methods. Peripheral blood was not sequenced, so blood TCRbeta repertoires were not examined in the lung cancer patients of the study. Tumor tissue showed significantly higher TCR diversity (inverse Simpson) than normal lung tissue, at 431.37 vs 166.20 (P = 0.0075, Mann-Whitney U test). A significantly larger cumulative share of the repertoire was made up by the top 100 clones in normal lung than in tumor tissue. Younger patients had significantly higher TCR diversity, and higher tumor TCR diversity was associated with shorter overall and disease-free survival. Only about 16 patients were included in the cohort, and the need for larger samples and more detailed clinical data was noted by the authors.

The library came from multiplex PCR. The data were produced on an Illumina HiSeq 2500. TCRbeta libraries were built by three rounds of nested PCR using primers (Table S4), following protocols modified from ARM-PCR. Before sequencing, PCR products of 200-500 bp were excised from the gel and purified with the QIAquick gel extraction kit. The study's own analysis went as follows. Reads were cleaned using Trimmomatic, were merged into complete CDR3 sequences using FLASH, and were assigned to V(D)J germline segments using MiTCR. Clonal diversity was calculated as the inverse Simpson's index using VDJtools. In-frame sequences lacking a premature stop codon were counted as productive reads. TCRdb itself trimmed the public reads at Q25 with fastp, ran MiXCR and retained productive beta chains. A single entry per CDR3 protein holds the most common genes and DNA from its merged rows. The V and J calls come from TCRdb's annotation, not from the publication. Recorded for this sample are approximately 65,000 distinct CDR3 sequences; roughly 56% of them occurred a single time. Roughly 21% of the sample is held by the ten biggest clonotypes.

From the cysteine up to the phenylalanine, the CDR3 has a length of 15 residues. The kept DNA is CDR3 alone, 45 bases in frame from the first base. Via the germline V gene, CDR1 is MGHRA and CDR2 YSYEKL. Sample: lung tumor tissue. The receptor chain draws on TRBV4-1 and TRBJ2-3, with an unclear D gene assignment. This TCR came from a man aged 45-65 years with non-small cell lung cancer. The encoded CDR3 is CASSQGCIDTDTHYF. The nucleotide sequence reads TGCGCCAGCAGCCAAGGTTGTATAGACACAGATACGCACTATTTT.